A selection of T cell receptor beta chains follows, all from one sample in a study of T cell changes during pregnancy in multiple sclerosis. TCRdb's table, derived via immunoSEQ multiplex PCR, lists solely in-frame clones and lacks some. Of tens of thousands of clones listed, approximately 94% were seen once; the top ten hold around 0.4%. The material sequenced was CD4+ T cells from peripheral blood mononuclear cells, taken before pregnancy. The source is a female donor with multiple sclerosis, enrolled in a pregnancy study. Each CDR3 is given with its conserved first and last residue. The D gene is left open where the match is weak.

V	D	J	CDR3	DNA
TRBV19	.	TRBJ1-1	CASIKQTGAMNTEAFF	TGTGCCAGTATCAAGCAGACGGGAGCCATGAACACTGAAGCTTTCTTT
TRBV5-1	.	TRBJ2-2	CASSLRLANTGELFF	TGCGCCAGCAGCTTGAGACTAGCGAACACCGGGGAGCTGTTTTTT
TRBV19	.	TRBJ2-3	CASSTDRRGTDTQYF	TGTGCCAGTAGTACCGACCGACGGGGCACAGATACGCAGTATTTT
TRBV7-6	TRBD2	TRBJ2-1	CASSLRTSGSHNEQFF	TGTGCCAGCAGCTTAAGGACTAGCGGGAGCCACAATGAGCAGTTCTTC
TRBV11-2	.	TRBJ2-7	CASRLVGGVGSYEQYF	TGTGCCAGCAGACTAGTGGGGGGAGTAGGCTCCTACGAGCAGTACTTC
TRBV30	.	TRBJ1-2	CAWSVQSWGYTF	TGTGCCTGGAGTGTACAAAGTTGGGGCTACACCTTC
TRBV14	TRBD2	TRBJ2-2	CASSQDRLAGGPKDTGELFF	TGTGCCAGCAGCCAAGATCGACTAGCGGGAGGGCCAAAAGACACCGGGGAGCTGTTTTTT
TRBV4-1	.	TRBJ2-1	CASSQDAGYGARHEQFF	TGCGCCAGCAGCCAAGATGCAGGGTATGGGGCTCGCCATGAGCAGTTCTTC
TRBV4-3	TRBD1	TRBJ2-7	CASSQAGGEAYEQYF	TGCGCCAGCAGCCAAGCAGGGGGTGAAGCCTACGAGCAGTACTTC
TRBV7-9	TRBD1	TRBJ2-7	CASSEDRAEQYF	TGTGCCAGCAGCGAGGACAGGGCAGAGCAGTACTTC
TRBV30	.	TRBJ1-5	CAWSALGQSNQPQHF	TGTGCCTGGAGTGCCCTTGGGCAGAGCAATCAGCCCCAGCATTTT
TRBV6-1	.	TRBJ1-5	CASSEMGTGQLGRPQHF	TGTGCCAGCAGTGAGATGGGGACCGGACAGTTGGGGAGGCCCCAGCATTTT
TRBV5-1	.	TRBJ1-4	CASSLAAGAGEKLFF	TGCGCCAGCAGCTTGGCCGCAGGGGCGGGTGAAAAACTGTTTTTT
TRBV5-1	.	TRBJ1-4	CASSLEGLWAGGEKLFF	TGCGCCAGCAGCTTGGAGGGGCTTTGGGCAGGCGGTGAAAAACTGTTTTTT
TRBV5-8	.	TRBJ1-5	CASSFTGNQPQHF	TGTGCCAGCAGCTTCACAGGGAATCAGCCCCAGCATTTT
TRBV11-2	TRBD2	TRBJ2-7	CASRSPGTRVSSEQYF	TGTGCCAGCAGATCCCCCGGGACTAGAGTCTCTTCCGAGCAGTACTTC
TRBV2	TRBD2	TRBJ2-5	CASGREIGETQYF	TGTGCCAGCGGGAGGGAGATTGGTGAGACCCAGTACTTC